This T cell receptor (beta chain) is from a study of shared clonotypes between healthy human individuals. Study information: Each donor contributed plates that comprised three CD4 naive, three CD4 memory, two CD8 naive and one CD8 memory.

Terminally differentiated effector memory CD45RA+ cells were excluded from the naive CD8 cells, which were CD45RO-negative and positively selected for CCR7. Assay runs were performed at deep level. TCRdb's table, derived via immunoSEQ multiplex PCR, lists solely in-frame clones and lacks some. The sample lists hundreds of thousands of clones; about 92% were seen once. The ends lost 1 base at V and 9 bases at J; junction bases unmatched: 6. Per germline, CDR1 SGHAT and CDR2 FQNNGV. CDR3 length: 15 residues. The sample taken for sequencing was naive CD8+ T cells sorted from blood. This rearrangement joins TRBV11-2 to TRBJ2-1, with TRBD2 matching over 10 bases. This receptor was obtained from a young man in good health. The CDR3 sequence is CASSLATSGKVEQFF. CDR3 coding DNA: TGTGCCAGCAGCTTAGCCACTAGCGGGAAGGTTGAGCAGTTCTTC. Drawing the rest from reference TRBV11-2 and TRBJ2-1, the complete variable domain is EAGVAQSPRYKIIEKRQSVAFWCNPISGHATLYWYQQILGQGPKLLIQFQNNGVVDDSQLPKDRFSAERLKGVDSTLKIQPAKLEDSAVYLCASSLATSGKVEQFFGPGTRLTVL.